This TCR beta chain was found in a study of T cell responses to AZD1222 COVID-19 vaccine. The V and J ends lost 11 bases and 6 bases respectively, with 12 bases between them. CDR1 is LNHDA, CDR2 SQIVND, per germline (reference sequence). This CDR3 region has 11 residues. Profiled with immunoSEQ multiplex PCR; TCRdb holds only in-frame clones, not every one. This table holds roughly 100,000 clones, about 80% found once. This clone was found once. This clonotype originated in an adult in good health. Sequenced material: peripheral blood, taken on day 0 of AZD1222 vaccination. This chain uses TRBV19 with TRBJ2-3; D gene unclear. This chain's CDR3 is CAVSWADTQYF. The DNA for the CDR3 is TGTGCCGTCTCGTGGGCGGATACGCAGTATTTT.